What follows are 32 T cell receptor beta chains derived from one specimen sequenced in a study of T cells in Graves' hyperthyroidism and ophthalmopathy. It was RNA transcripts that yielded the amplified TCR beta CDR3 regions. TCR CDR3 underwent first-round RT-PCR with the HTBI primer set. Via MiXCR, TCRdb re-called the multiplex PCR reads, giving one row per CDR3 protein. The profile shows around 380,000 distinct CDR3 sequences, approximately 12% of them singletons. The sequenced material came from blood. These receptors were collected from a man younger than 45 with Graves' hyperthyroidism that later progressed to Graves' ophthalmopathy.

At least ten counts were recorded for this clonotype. The CDR3 DNA is TGTGCCAGCAGCTTAGATCGAAACCAGCCCCAGCATTTT. As protein: CASSLDRNQPQHF. The chain employs TRBV28 and TRBJ1-5; D remains unclear. The germline V and J ends were trimmed by 6 bases and 7 bases, with 13 bases remaining between them. Germline CDR1 reads MDHEN; CDR2 reads SYDVKM. CDR3 length: 13 amino acids.

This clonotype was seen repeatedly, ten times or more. For the CDR3, the DNA is TGTGCCAGCAGCTTAGGACGGGAACAATACGGCTACACCTTC. Its protein product is CASSLGREQYGYTF. The gene calls are TRBV7-2 and TRBJ1-2, with D unresolved. The V gene's germline CDR1 is SGHTA and CDR2 FQGNSA. The CDR3 extends over 14 amino acids. The V end lost 1 base, the J end lost 8 bases, and 14 bases lay between the germline ends.

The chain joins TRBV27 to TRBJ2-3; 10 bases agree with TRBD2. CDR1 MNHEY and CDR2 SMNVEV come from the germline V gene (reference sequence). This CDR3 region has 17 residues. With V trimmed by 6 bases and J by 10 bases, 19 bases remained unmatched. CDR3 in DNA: TGTGCCAGCAGCCCTGGAGTTAGCGGGGGGCCCCCCCCCCCGCAGTATTTT. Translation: CASSPGVSGGPPPPQYF.

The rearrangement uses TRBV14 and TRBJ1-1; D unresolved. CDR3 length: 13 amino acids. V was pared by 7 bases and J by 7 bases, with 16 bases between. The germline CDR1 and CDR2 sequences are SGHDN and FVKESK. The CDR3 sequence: CASNPFGGGEAFF. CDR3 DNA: TGTGCCAGCAACCCCTTCGGCGGAGGTGAAGCTTTCTTT.

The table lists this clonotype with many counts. The CDR3 DNA reads TGTGCCAGCAGCTCCGGGACAGATAATAGCAATCAGCCCCAGCATTTT. Translation gives CASSSGTDNSNQPQHF. This rearrangement joins TRBV28 to TRBJ1-5, with TRBD1 identical over 7 bases. The CDR3 has 16 residues. J lost 0 bases, V lost 6 bases, and 8 bases had no gene match. Germline V lookup: CDR1 MDHEN, CDR2 SYDVKM.

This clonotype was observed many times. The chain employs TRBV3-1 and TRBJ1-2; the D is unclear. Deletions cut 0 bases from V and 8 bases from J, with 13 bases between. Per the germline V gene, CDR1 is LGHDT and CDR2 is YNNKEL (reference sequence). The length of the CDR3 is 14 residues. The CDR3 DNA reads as TGTGCCAGCAGCCAAGATTCGGGAGGTCAAGGCTACACCTTC. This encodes CASSQDSGGQGYTF.

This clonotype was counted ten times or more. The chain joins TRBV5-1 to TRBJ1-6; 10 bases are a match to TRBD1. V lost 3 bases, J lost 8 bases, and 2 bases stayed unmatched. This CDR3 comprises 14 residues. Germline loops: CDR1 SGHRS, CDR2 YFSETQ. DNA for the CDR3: TGCGCCAGCAGCTCCGGGACAGGGGATTCACCCCTCCACTTT. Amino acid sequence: CASSSGTGDSPLHF.

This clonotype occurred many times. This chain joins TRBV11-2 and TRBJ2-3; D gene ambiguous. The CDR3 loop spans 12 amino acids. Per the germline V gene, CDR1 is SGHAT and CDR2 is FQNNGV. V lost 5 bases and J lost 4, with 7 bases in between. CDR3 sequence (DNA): TGTGCCAGCAGCCCCTACGCAGATACGCAGTATTTT. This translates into CASSPYADTQYF.

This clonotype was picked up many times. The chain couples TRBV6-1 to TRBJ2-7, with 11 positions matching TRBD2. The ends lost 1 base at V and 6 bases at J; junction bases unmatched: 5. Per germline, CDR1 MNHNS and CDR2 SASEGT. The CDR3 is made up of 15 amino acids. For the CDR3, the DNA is TGTGCCAGCAGTGAAGATAGCGGGGGGGCCTCCGAGCAGTACTTC. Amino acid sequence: CASSEDSGGASEQYF.

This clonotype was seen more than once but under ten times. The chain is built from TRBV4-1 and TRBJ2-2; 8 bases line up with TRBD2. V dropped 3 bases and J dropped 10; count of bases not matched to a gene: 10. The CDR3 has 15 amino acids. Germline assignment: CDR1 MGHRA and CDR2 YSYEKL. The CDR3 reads CASSQYGGAVEELFF. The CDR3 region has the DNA TGCGCCAGCAGCCAGTACGGGGGGGCCGTCGAGGAGCTGTTTTTT.

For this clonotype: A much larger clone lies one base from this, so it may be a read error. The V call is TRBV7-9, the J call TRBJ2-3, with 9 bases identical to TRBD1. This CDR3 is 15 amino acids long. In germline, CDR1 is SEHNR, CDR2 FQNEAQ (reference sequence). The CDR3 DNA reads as TGTGCCAGCAGCGATACAGGGGGCAGCACAGATACGCAGTGTTTT. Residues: CASSDTGGSTDTQCF.

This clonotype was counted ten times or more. CDR3 DNA: TGCAGTGCTAGAGATCAAAGGGGCCTTCGCTCCTACAATGAGCAGTTCTTC. Its protein product is CSARDQRGLRSYNEQFF. The chain links TRBV20-1 to TRBJ2-1, with a weak D call TRBD1 (5 bases). The CDR3 has 17 amino acids. CDR1 and CDR2 from the germline V gene are DFQATT and SNEGSKA (reference sequence). The ends were cut back, 0 bases at V and 0 bases at J, with 15 bases in the middle.

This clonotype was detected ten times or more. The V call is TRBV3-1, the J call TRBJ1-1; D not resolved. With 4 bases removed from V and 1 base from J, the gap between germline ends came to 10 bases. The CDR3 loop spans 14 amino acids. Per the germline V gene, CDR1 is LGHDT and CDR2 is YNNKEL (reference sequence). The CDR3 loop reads CASSREGGNTEAFF. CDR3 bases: TGTGCCAGCAGCCGGGAGGGAGGGAACACTGAAGCTTTCTTT.

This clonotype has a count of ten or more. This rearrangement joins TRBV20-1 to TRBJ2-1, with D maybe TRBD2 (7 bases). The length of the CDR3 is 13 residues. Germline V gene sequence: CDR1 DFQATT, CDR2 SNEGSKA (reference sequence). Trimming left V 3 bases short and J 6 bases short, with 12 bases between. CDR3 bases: TGCAGTGCTAGCGGGGGGCAGGGCAATGAGCAGTTCTTC. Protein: CSASGGQGNEQFF.

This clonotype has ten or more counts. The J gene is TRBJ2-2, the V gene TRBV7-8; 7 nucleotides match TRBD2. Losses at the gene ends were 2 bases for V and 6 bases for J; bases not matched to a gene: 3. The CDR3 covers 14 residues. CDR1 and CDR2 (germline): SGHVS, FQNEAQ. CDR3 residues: CASSLRLAAGELFF. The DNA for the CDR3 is TGTGCCAGCAGCTTAAGGCTAGCGGCCGGGGAGCTGTTTTTT.

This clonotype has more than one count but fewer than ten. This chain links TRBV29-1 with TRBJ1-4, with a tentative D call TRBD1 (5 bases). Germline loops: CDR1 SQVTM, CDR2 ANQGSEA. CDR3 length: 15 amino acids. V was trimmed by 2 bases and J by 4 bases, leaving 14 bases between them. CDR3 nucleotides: TGCAGCGTTGAACTCTGGGGGTTGGGTAATGAAAAACTGTTTTTT. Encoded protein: CSVELWGLGNEKLFF.

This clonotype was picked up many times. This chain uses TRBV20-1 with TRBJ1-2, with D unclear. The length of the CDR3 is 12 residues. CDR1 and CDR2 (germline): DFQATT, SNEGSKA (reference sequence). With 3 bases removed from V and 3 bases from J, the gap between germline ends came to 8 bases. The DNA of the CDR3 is TGCAGTGCTAGTCTCCCCGACTATGGCTACACCTTC. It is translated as CSASLPDYGYTF.

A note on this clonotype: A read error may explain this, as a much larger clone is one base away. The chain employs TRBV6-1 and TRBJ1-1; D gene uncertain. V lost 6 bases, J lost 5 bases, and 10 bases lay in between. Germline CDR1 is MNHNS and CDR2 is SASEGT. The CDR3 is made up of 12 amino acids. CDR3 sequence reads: CASRYGGTEAFF. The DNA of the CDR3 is TGTGCCAGCAGATACGGAGGGACTGAAGCTTTCTTT.

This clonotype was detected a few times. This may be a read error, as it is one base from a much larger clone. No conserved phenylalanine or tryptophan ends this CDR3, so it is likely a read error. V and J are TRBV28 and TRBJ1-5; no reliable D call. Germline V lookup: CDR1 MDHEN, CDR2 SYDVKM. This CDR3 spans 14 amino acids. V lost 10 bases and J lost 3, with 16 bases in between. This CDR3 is CATSWLAYNQPQHL. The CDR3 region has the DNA TGTGCCACCTCGTGGTTGGCGTACAATCAGCCCCAGCATCTT.

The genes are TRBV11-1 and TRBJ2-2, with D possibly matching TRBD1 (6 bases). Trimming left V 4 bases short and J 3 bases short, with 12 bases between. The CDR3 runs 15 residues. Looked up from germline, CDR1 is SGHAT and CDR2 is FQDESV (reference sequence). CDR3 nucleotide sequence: TGTGCCAGCAGCTCCGGACAGCGTTACACCGGGGAGCTGTTTTTT. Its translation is CASSSGQRYTGELFF.

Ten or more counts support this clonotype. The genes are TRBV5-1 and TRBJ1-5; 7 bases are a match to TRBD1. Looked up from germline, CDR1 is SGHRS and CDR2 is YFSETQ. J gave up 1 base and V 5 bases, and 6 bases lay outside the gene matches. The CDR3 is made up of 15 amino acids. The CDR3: CASRLTGKSNQPQHF. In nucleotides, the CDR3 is TGCGCCAGCAGACTGACAGGGAAAAGCAATCAGCCCCAGCATTTT.

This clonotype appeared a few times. DNA of the CDR3: TGTGCCATCAGTCCGGACAGACCAATCCTTGAGCAGTACTTC. Its translation: CAISPDRPILEQYF. The chain combines TRBV10-3 with TRBJ2-7, with D possibly being TRBD1 (6 bases). Per the germline V gene, CDR1 is ENHRY and CDR2 is SYGVKD. The CDR3 length is 14 residues. V was pared by 5 bases and J by 7 bases, with 18 bases between.

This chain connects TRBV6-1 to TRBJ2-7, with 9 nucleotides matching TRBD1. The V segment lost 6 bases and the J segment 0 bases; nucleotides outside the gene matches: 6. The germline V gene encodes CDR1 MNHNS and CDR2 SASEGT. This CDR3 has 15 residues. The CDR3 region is CASRLTGGSSYEQYF. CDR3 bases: TGTGCCAGCAGGTTGACAGGGGGGAGCTCCTACGAGCAGTACTTC.

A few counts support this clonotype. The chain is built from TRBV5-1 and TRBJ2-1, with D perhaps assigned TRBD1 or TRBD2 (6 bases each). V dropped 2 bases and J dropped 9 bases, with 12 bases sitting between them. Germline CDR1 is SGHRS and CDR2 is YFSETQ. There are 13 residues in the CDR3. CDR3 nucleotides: TGCGCCAGCAGCTTTTACCGGGGGCCTGAGCAGTTCTTC. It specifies CASSFYRGPEQFF.

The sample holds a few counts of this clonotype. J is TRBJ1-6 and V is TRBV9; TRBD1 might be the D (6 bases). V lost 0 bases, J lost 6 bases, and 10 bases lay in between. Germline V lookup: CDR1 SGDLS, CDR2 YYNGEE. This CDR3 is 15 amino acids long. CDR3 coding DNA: TGTGCCAGCAGCGTAGGAGGGGGTCCTAATTCACCCCTCCACTTT. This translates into CASSVGGGPNSPLHF.

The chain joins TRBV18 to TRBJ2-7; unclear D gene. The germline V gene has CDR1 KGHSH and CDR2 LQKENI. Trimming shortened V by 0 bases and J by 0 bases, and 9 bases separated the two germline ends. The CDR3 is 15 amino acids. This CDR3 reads CASSPPATLSYEQYF. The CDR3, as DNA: TGTGCCAGCTCACCACCGGCGACACTCTCCTACGAGCAGTACTTC.

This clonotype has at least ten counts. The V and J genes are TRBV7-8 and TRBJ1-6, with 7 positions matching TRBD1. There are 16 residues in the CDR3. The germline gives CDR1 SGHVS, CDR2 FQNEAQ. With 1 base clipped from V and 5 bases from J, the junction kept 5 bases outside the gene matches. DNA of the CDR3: TGTGCCAGCAGCTTAGAGGGTACAGGGGATAATTCACCCCTCCACTTT. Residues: CASSLEGTGDNSPLHF.

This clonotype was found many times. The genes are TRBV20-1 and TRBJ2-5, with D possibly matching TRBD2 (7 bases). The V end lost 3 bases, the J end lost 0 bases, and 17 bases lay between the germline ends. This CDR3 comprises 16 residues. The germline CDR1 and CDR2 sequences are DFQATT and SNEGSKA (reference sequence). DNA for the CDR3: TGCAGTGCTAGTTGGCGCGGGGGCGTGTACCAAGAGACCCAGTACTTC. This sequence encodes CSASWRGGVYQETQYF.

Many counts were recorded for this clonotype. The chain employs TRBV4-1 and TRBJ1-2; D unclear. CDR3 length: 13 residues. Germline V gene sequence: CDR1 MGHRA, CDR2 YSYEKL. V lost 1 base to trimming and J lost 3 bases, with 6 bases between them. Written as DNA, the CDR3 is TGCGCCAGCAGCCAAGGGCAGGACTATGGCTACACCTTC. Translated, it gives CASSQGQDYGYTF.

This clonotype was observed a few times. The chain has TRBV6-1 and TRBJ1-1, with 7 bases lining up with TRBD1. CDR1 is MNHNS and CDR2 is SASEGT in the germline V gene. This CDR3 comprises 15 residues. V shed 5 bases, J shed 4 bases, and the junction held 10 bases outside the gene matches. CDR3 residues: CASSFKTGRGTEAFF. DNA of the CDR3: TGTGCCAGCAGTTTCAAGACAGGGAGGGGCACTGAAGCTTTCTTT.

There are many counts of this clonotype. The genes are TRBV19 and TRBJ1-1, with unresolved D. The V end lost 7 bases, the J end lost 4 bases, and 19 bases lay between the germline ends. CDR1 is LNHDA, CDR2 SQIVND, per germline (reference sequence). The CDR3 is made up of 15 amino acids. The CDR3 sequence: CASIPPLGWATEAFF. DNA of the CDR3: TGTGCCAGTATCCCCCCTCTGGGGTGGGCCACTGAAGCTTTCTTT. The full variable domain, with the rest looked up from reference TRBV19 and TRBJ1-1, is DGGITQSPKYLFRKEGQNVTLSCEQNLNHDAMYWYRQDPGQGLRLIYYSQIVNDFQKGDIAEGYSVSREKKESFPLTVTSAQKNPTAFYLCASIPPLGWATEAFFGQGTRLTVV.

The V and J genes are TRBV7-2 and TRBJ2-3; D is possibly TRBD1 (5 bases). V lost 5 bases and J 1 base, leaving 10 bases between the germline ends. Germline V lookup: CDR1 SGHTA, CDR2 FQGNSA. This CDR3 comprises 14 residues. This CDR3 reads CASSGAPRTDTQYF. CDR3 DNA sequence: TGTGCCAGCAGCGGGGCCCCGCGCACAGATACGCAGTATTTT. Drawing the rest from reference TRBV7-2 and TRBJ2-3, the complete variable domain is GAGVSQSPSNKVTEKGKDVELRCDPISGHTALYWYRQSLGQGLEFLIYFQGNSAPDKSGLPSDRFSAERTGGSVSTLTIQRTQQEDSAVYLCASSGAPRTDTQYFGPGTRLTVL.